The clone carrying this T cell receptor (beta chain) was detected once. Antigen unknown. This sample is drawn from a study of radiotherapy plus CTLA-4 blockade in lung cancer. Participants had chemo-refractory metastatic non-small-cell lung cancer and were treated with focal radiation plus ipilimumab CTLA-4 blockade. Only in-frame clones appear in the TCRdb table, and some are missing; sequencing was by immunoSEQ multiplex PCR. The sample lists more than 55,000 clones, about 80% seen once, with under 7% in the top ten. Germline loops: CDR1 SGHNT, CDR2 YYREEE (reference sequence). This CDR3 has 15 amino acids. Study observations and caveats: Blood saw expansion of tumor-derived TCR clones after radiotherapy plus ipilimumab.

This sequence joins TRBV5-4 and TRBJ2-5; TRBD2 agrees at 9 bases. The DNA matches TRBJ2-7 better at its end, which makes the J call doubtful. Sequences were derived from peripheral blood, sampled from a patient treated with radiotherapy plus ipilimumab. The clonotype originates from a human donor with non-small cell lung cancer whose response to radiotherapy plus ipilimumab could not be evaluated. The CDR3 protein is CASSPRESGGSEQYF. DNA of the CDR3: TGTGCCAGCAGTCCCCGGGAGAGCGGGGGGAGCGAGCAGTACTTC.